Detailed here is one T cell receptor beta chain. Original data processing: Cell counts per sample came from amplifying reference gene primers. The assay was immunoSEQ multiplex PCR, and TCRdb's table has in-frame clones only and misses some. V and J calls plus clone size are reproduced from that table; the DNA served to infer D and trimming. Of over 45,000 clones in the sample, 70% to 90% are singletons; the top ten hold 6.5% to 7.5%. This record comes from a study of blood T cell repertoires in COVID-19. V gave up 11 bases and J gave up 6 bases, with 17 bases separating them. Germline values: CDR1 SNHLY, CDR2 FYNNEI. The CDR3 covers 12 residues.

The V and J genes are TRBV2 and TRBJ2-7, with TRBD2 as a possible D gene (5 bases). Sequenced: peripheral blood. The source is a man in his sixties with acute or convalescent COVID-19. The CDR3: CAYSTRVAEQYF. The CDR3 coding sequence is TGTGCCTACTCGACGAGGGTCGCCGAGCAGTACTTC.